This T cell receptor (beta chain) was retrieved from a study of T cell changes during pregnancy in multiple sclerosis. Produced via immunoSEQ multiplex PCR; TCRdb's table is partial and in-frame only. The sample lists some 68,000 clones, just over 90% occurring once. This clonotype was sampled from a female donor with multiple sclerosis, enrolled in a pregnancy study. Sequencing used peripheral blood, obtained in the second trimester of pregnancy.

CDR3 coding DNA: TGTGCCAGCTCACCGGGACAGGGGTATCAGCCCCAGCATTTT. This gives the protein CASSPGQGYQPQHF. This chain uses TRBV18 with TRBJ1-5, with 10 bases that match TRBD1. With 3 bases clipped from V and 5 bases from J, the junction kept 1 base outside the gene matches. The CDR3 has 14 amino acids. Germline CDR1 reads KGHSH; CDR2 reads LQKENI.